This is a list of T cell receptor beta chains from one sample in a study of T cell repertoires in cytomegalovirus infection. MiXCR, run by TCRdb on the reads, gives a single entry per CDR3 protein. The table has approximately 700,000 distinct CDR3 sequences, approximately 34% seen once; the top ten hold 2.5% to 3%. The sample taken for sequencing was PBMCs. These receptor sequences come from a human donor in good health (CMV status not recorded). Some clones in this sample may be carry-over from other donors' samples. Each CDR3 is given with its conserved first and last residue. A D gene is named only where the DNA matches it firmly. For some rows the clone size is stated as once, few or many, or as a class when expanded; others skip it.

clone size	D gene	V gene	J gene	CDR3 DNA	CDR3 protein
-	-	TRBV24-1	TRBJ2-2	TGTGCCACCAGTGATTTGCCGGGACGGCAAAACACCGGGGAGCTGTTTTTT	CATSDLPGRQNTGELFF
-	TRBD1	TRBV28	TRBJ1-6	TGTGCCAGCAGCCTGGACAGGGGGCGAAGAGATTCACCCCTCCAATTT	CASSLDRGRRDSPLQF
-	TRBD1	TRBV6-6	TRBJ1-5	TGTGCCAGCAGTTACGGGCAGGGGGCTAGCAATCAGCCCCAGCATTTT	CASSYGQGASNQPQHF
-	-	TRBV5-3	TRBJ1-2	TGTGCCAGCAGCGGAGCCCGGGGGCGAGGCTACACCTTC	CASSGARGRGYTF
-	-	TRBV29-1	TRBJ2-3	TGCAGCGTTGAAGTCCAGTTTGGGGCAGATACGCAGTATTTT	CSVEVQFGADTQYF
many	TRBD2	TRBV7-2	TRBJ2-6	TGTGCCAGCAGCTTATTGACTAGCGGGAGCCCTGGGGCCAACGTCCTGACTTTC	CASSLLTSGSPGANVLTF
-	TRBD1	TRBV20-1	TRBJ1-5	TGCAGTGCTAAACAGGGGGGTAGGGATCAGCCCCAGCATTTT	CSAKQGGRDQPQHF
-	TRBD2	TRBV5-4	TRBJ2-1	TGTGCCAGCACCTCTGCCGGGACTAGCGTACCCAATGAGCAGTTCTTC	CASTSAGTSVPNEQFF
-	TRBD2	TRBV5-4	TRBJ2-3	TGTGCCAGCAGCTCCTTGAAGAGCGGGGCTAGCACAGATACGCAGTATTTT	CASSSLKSGASTDTQYF
many	TRBD2	TRBV5-1	TRBJ2-2	TGCGCCAGCAGAATACTAGCGGGAACCGGGGAGCTGTTTTTT	CASRILAGTGELFF
once	-	TRBV20-1	TRBJ1-1	TGCAGTGCTAGAGGCAGGGGCACTGAAGCTTTCTTT	CSARGRGTEAFF
-	-	TRBV27	TRBJ1-5	TGTGCCAGCAGTCCCCAACTCCGGAATCAGCCCCAGCATTTT	CASSPQLRNQPQHF
-	TRBD2	TRBV4-2	TRBJ2-1	TGTGCCAGCAGCCCAAGCGGGGGGGCAAATGAGCAGTTCTTC	CASSPSGGANEQFF
few	TRBD2	TRBV7-6	TRBJ2-1	TGTGCCAGCAGCCCGCGCCCCCGCCTAGCGGGGGGGGTTAGTAACAATGAGCAGTTCTTC	CASSPRPRLAGGVSNNEQFF
few	-	TRBV7-9	TRBJ2-7	TGTGCCAGCAGCTTATCGGTAACAGCCTTCCGTCTCGACGAGCAGTACTTC	CASSLSVTAFRLDEQYF
-	-	TRBV6-5	TRBJ1-3	TGTGCCATCCGGTCTCCGGGAAACACCATATATTTT	CAIRSPGNTIYF
-	TRBD1	TRBV28	TRBJ2-7	TGTGCCAGCAGTCACCAGACAGGGTGGCATGGGCAGTACTTC	CASSHQTGWHGQYF
few	-	TRBV28	TRBJ1-3	TGTGCCAGCAGTTTAATGGGACCCAGAGGAAACACCATATATTTT	CASSLMGPRGNTIYF
-	-	TRBV6-5	TRBJ1-2	TGTGCCAGCAGTTTCGACGGTGACTATGGCTACACCTTC	CASSFDGDYGYTF
-	-	TRBV29-1	TRBJ1-1	TGCAGCGTGGCAGGGTCGGCTGAAGCTTTCTTT	CSVAGSAEAFF
few	-	TRBV6-6	TRBJ1-6	TGTGCCAGCAGCCCACAGGAGGGATCACCCCTCCACTTT	CASSPQEGSPLHF
few	TRBD2	TRBV7-6	TRBJ2-1	TGTGCCAGCGGGGCTAGCGGGAGTTACAATGAGCAGTTCTTC	CASGASGSYNEQFF
-	TRBD1	TRBV20-1	TRBJ1-2	TGCAGTGCTAGTCAAGGGGGCCGCGGCTATGGCTACACCTTC	CSASQGGRGYGYTF
-	TRBD2	TRBV5-4	TRBJ2-1	TGTGCCAGCAGCCCCCGACTAGCGGTGTACAATGAGCAGTTCTTC	CASSPRLAVYNEQFF
few	TRBD1	TRBV6-1	TRBJ2-5	TGTGCCAGCAGTGTACCGGGACAGGCCCGAGAGACCCAGTACTTC	CASSVPGQARETQYF
-	-	TRBV24-1	TRBJ2-3	TGTGCCACCAGTGAGTCCCGGTCTCGGGATACGCAGTATTTT	CATSESRSRDTQYF
-	TRBD1	TRBV15	TRBJ1-1	TGTGCCACGGGGACAGGGGGGTCTGGCACTGAAGCTTTCTTT	CATGTGGSGTEAFF
-	TRBD2	TRBV7-3	TRBJ2-2	TGTGCCAGCAGCTCTTACCCTACTAGCGGGGGGCTAAACACCGGGGAGCTGTTTTTT	CASSSYPTSGGLNTGELFF
-	-	TRBV7-2	TRBJ2-3	TGTGCCAGCAGCTCGGGAGCAGATACGCATTATTTT	CASSSGADTHYF
-	TRBD1	TRBV12-3/TRBV12-4	TRBJ2-3	TGTGCCAGCACCCTGTCAGGGGGTAGCACAGATACGCAGTATTTT	CASTLSGGSTDTQYF
-	-	TRBV2	TRBJ2-1	TGTGCCAGCACATCACATGGATTAACCTACAATGCGCAGTTCTTC	CASTSHGLTYNAQFF
-	TRBD1	TRBV6-6	TRBJ2-1	TGTGCCAGCAGTTACCCCCCGACAGGGCCAGAGCAGTTCTTC	CASSYPPTGPEQFF
-	TRBD1	TRBV10-3	TRBJ2-1	TGTGCCATCAGTGAGGGTACAGGGGGTTCAAATGAGCAGTTCTTC	CAISEGTGGSNEQFF
-	TRBD2	TRBV28	TRBJ2-1	TGTGCCAGCAGTTTATATTCGGGACTAGCGGGGTTCTACAATGAGCAGTTCTTC	CASSLYSGLAGFYNEQFF
-	TRBD2	TRBV6-5	TRBJ2-1	TGTGCCAGCAGTTACCTAGCGGGTCATTCCTCCTACAATGAGCAGTTCTTC	CASSYLAGHSSYNEQFF
many	-	TRBV7-2	TRBJ2-3	TGTGCCAGCAGCGCGGCCCCCGCAGATACGCAGTATTTT	CASSAAPADTQYF
-	TRBD1	TRBV19	TRBJ1-1	TGTGGCAGTAGCCCTTACAGGGGTACGAACACTGAAGCTTTCTTT	CGSSPYRGTNTEAFF
-	TRBD2	TRBV28	TRBJ2-4	TGTGCCAGCAGTTTAGCTAGCGGGGGCCAAAACATTCAGTACTTC	CASSLASGGQNIQYF
-	-	TRBV7-3	TRBJ1-1	TGTGCCAGCAGCAGGGACACTTCCACTGAAGCTTTCTTT	CASSRDTSTEAFF